This TCR beta chain stems from a study of CD8+CD57+ T cells in acquired aplastic anemia (dated by TCRdb to 2016 to 2019). Study-level background: DNA extracted from sorted CD4+ and CD8+ cells had a mean of around 3 ug, with a range of 0.2 to 27.4 ug. A CD8+CD57+ expansion meant a frequency higher than the mean frequency seen in healthy subjects. On the study overall, not on this receptor specifically: Although 25 to 30 CD8+ CDR3 sequences were shared by patients and controls, these sequences appeared highly expressed in patients and within the immunodominant clones of patients. No significant difference in CD8+ Simpson's diversity was found between patients and healthy controls (P=0.060).

V is cut by 4 bases and J by 3 bases, and the space between the germline ends is 7 bases. The germline V gene sets CDR1 to SGHVT and CDR2 to SQSDAQ. From its cysteine to its phenylalanine, the CDR3 spans 12 amino acids. Kept here is only the CDR3 DNA, which spans 36 bases and is read in frame from base 1. Flow cytometry had shown CD8+CD57+ cell expansion in the patients selected for sequencing. All patients had severe acquired aplastic anemia diagnosed by International Study of Aplastic Anemia and Agranulocytosis and Camitta criteria. Patients had received no therapy at the time of blood sampling. The study deep-sequenced TCR repertoires of sorted CD4+ and CD8+ blood T cells from severe aplastic anemia patients and healthy subjects. Patients were enrolled in the USA under clinicaltrials.gov protocols 00001620, 01623167, 00001397, 00071045, 00081523 and 00961064. Ficoll-Paque density gradient centrifugation was used to isolate peripheral blood mononuclear cells. Before DNA was extracted, CD4+ and CD8+ T cells were sorted using either FACS or magnetic beads.

As regards this clonotype: Its binding antigen is unknown. No base-level quality is on record; no much larger clone is a single base apart.

Profiling of TCR beta VDJ combinations and CDR3 sequences used genomic DNA as the template. An Illumina HiSeq 2000 was the platform used for TCR repertoire sequencing. For the original study's pipeline: Repertoire assessment relied on Simpson's diversity index, CDR3 size and DJ length profiles, and TRBV/TRBJ rearrangement plots. The immunodominant clone was defined as the most abundant DNA sequence in deep sequencing data. CDR3 amino acid sequences were checked for sharing across subjects and were also compared against the VDJdb database and published repertoires. The public sequencing data were trimmed at Q25 with fastp and processed into clonotypes with MiXCR by TCRdb, which kept only in-frame beta chains. Rows matching on CDR3 protein sequence are summarized as one entry with the most common DNA and genes. The authors' filters were not applied to this entry. This sample comprises roughly 98,000 distinct CDR3 sequences, around 62% of them detected only once. Together, the top ten hold 65% of the sample.

The chain employs TRBV7-4 and TRBJ2-7, with the D gene not clear enough to name. The receptor's source is a human donor with aplastic anemia. Sequences were obtained from sorted CD4+, CD8+, or CD8+CD57+ T cells (not recorded which) from PBMCs. The nucleotide sequence reads TGTGCCAGCAGCTACGATTACTACGAGCAGTACTTC. This is translated as CASSYDYYEQYF. The entire variable domain, with the stretches around the CDR3 drawn from the reference TRBV7-4 and TRBJ2-7 proteins, is GAGVSQSPRYKVAKRGRDVALRCDSISGHVTLYWYRQTLGQGSEVLTYSQSDAQRDKSGRPSGRFSAERPERSVSTLKIQRTEQGDSAVYLCASSYDYYEQYFGPGTRLTVT.